The 30 T cell receptor beta chains below were found in one sample sequenced in a study of T cells after yellow fever vaccination. Each CDR3 protein gets one entry after TCRdb re-called the 5' RACE reads with MiXCR. This table holds 450,000 to 650,000 distinct CDR3 sequences, roughly 22% found once. Sequencing was performed on PBMCs, taken roughly 20 days after the first yellow fever vaccination. These receptors came from a man between 18 and 35 years old who received the YFV17D yellow fever vaccine.

The chain recombines TRBV5-1 with TRBJ2-5; maybe TRBD1 (5 bases). This CDR3 contains 15 residues. CDR1 SGHRS and CDR2 YFSETQ come from the germline V gene. V lost 2 bases and J 5 bases, leaving 16 bases between the germline ends. The CDR3 bases are TGCGCCAGCAGCTTCGTACCGACAGAAAGGGAGACCCAGTACTTC. Translating gives CASSFVPTERETQYF.

Regarding this clonotype: Relative to the germline gene, one junction end is altered; a read error may explain this. This chain links TRBV13 with TRBJ2-2; TRBD2 agrees at 7 bases. Germline V gene sequence: CDR1 PRHDT, CDR2 FYEKMQ (reference sequence). CDR3 length: 14 amino acids. In DNA, the CDR3 is TGTGCCAGCAGCTCCAGAATGATCAGCGGGGTGCTGTTTTTT. This translates into CASSSRMISGVLFF.

This clonotype has just a few counts. The CDR3, as DNA: TGTGCCAGCAGTTGGGAATTGAACACTGAAGCTTTCTTT. This sequence encodes CASSWELNTEAFF. The chain couples TRBV6-2 or TRBV6-3 to TRBJ1-1; D is ambiguous. Trimming removed 4 bases at V and 0 bases at J, with 6 bases between. This CDR3 is built from 13 residues. Looked up from germline, CDR1 is MNHEY and CDR2 is SVGEGT.

V gene TRBV7-3 combines with J gene TRBJ2-3; D call uncertain. CDR1 SGHTA and CDR2 FQGTGA come from the germline V gene. The CDR3 has 14 residues. V dropped 3 bases and J dropped 2 bases, with 9 bases sitting between them. For the CDR3, the DNA is TGTGCCAGCAGCTTTGGCATAGTCACAGATACGCAGTATTTT. Translation gives CASSFGIVTDTQYF.

V usage is TRBV28 and J usage is TRBJ2-5; D not certain. Germline V gene data show CDR1 as MDHEN and CDR2 as SYDVKM. Trimming took off 1 base at V and 2 bases at J, with 14 bases between the two ends. The CDR3 totals 16 residues. In DNA form, the CDR3 reads TGTGCCAGCAGTTTATCTCCGGACCGAATACAAGAGACCCAGTACTTC. This gives the protein CASSLSPDRIQETQYF.

This clonotype has a handful of counts. The chain carries TRBV4-1 and TRBJ2-2; TRBD2 matches 10 bases. Losses at the gene ends were 4 bases for V and 7 bases for J; bases not matched to a gene: 9. Germline V gives CDR1 MGHRA, CDR2 YSYEKL. The length of the CDR3 is 16 residues. The CDR3 DNA reads TGCGCCAGCAGCCGGAGCGGGGGGGCTTGGGACGGGGAGCTGTTTTTT. It specifies CASSRSGGAWDGELFF.

In this sample, this clonotype turned up a few times. The rearrangement links TRBV7-6 to TRBJ2-5; a possible D gene is TRBD2 (5 bases). The V gene's germline CDR1 is SGHVS and CDR2 FNYEAQ. The V gene lost 1 base and the J gene lost 5 bases, with 11 bases spanning the gap. This CDR3 contains 14 residues. CDR3 sequence (DNA): TGTGCCAGCAGCTTAGTCGGGGAATGGGAGACCCAGTACTTC. It encodes CASSLVGEWETQYF.

This clonotype appeared many times. The CDR3 sequence: CASSPPRGGADTQYF. The DNA of the CDR3 is TGTGCCAGCTCACCCCCACGGGGCGGAGCAGATACGCAGTATTTT. This chain connects TRBV18 to TRBJ2-3, with D perhaps TRBD1 or TRBD2 (5 bases each). Germline lookup yields CDR1 KGHSH and CDR2 LQKENI. V lost 3 bases to trimming and J lost 4 bases, with 14 bases between them. CDR3 size: 15 residues.

This sequence joins TRBV11-2 and TRBJ2-5; tentative D call: TRBD2 (7 bases). Germline CDR1 reads SGHAT; CDR2 reads FQNNGV. V lost 3 bases and J 4 bases, leaving 15 bases between the germline ends. The CDR3 consists of 15 residues. The chain's CDR3 is CASSLGGGGRETQYF. The CDR3 nucleotides read TGTGCCAGCAGCTTGGGCGGGGGCGGAAGAGAGACCCAGTACTTC.

This chain connects TRBV27 to TRBJ1-6, with TRBD1 as a possible D gene (6 bases). Per the germline V gene, CDR1 is MNHEY and CDR2 is SMNVEV (reference sequence). This CDR3 comprises 17 residues. Trimming took off 0 bases at V and 7 bases at J, with 16 bases between the two ends. CDR3 DNA sequence: TGTGCCAGCAGTTTATCGGCATTTAGGACAGACAATTCACCCCTCCACTTT. It is translated as CASSLSAFRTDNSPLHF.

This clonotype was observed a handful of times. The chain employs TRBV15 and TRBJ1-3; 7 positions agree with TRBD1. After removal of 0 bases from V and 0 bases from J, the junction contained 2 bases not matched to a gene. Germline loops: CDR1 LNHNV, CDR2 YYDKDF (reference sequence). The CDR3 covers 16 residues. In DNA form, the CDR3 reads TGTGCCACCAGCAGAGAGACAGGGCGCTCTGGAAACACCATATATTTT. Encoded protein: CATSRETGRSGNTIYF.

The V gene is TRBV7-8, the J gene TRBJ2-7; 8 bases match TRBD2. Germline CDR1 is SGHVS and CDR2 is FQNEAQ. CDR3 length: 15 residues. The trim removed 4 bases at V and 0 bases at J, leaving 5 bases unmatched. DNA of the CDR3: TGTGCCAGCAGCTCCGGGGGGGCCCCCTCCTACGAGCAGTACTTC. Its protein is CASSSGGAPSYEQYF. The full variable domain, its missing parts supplied by reference TRBV7-8 and TRBJ2-7, is GAGVSQSPRYKVAKRGQDVALRCDPISGHVSLFWYQQALGQGPEFLTYFQNEAQLDKSGLPSDRFFAERPEGSVSTLKIQRTQQEDSAVYLCASSSGGAPSYEQYFGPGTRLTVT.

The table lists this clonotype with many counts. V gene TRBV5-1 combines with J gene TRBJ1-1; D is unclear. Trimming removed 5 bases from V and 3 bases from J, with 11 bases in between. The CDR3 is made up of 13 amino acids. Germline V gene data show CDR1 as SGHRS and CDR2 as YFSETQ. CDR3 amino acids: CASRSRRDTEAFF. The CDR3 region has the DNA TGCGCCAGCAGAAGCAGGAGGGACACTGAAGCTTTCTTT.

The chain has TRBV20-1 and TRBJ2-7; 9 bases align to TRBD2. This CDR3 comprises 17 residues. Germline CDR1 is DFQATT and CDR2 is SNEGSKA (reference sequence). V shed 2 bases and J 0 bases; nucleotides not matched to a gene: 11. The CDR3 DNA reads TGCAGTGCTAGAAGGTCTAGCGGGGTAGAGGGCTCCTACGAGCAGTACTTC. Residues: CSARRSSGVEGSYEQYF.

The gene calls are TRBV6-2 or TRBV6-3 and TRBJ2-5; 14 bases align to TRBD2. V dropped 5 bases and J dropped 5; count of bases not matched to a gene: 4. The CDR3 spans 15 residues. Per germline, CDR1 MNHEY and CDR2 SVGEGT. This chain's CDR3 is CASSETSGGVETQYF. The CDR3 nucleotides read TGTGCCAGCAGTGAGACTAGCGGGGGGGTTGAGACCCAGTACTTC.

This clonotype was seen a handful of times. The genes are TRBV3-1 and TRBJ2-3; 7 bases are shared with TRBD2. CDR3 size: 16 residues. Germline V lookup: CDR1 LGHDT, CDR2 YNNKEL (reference sequence). Trimming removed 4 bases from V and 0 bases from J; junction bases left unmatched: 7. The DNA for the CDR3 is TGTGCCAGCAGCCTGGGACTAAGCACTAGCACAGATACGCAGTATTTT. This sequence encodes CASSLGLSTSTDTQYF.

This clonotype was seen a handful of times. The chain recombines TRBV6-1 with TRBJ2-7, with a tentative D call TRBD2 (6 bases). V was cut by 10 bases and J by 1 base, with 17 bases left in between. The CDR3 totals 14 residues. Germline CDR1 and CDR2: MNHNS and SASEGT. The CDR3: CATRERVSSYEQYV. The CDR3, as DNA: TGTGCCACCCGGGAGCGCGTTAGTTCCTACGAGCAGTACGTC.

This clonotype was seen only a few times. This chain uses TRBV11-2 with TRBJ2-3, with TRBD2 matching 9 bases. The CDR3 contains 16 residues. V shed 5 bases and J 3 bases; nucleotides not matched to a gene: 9. CDR1 and CDR2 from the germline V gene are SGHAT and FQNNGV. The CDR3 sequence is CASSLLAGAMTDTQYF. The CDR3 bases are TGTGCCAGCAGCCTTTTAGCGGGGGCGATGACAGATACGCAGTATTTT. Full variable domain (remainder filled in from reference TRBV11-2 and TRBJ2-3): EAGVAQSPRYKIIEKRQSVAFWCNPISGHATLYWYQQILGQGPKLLIQFQNNGVVDDSQLPKDRFSAERLKGVDSTLKIQPAKLEDSAVYLCASSLLAGAMTDTQYFGPGTRLTVL.

V is TRBV4-1 and J is TRBJ1-5; 9 nucleotides align to TRBD1. V trimming: 2 bases; J trimming: 5 bases; junction bases outside the gene matches: 10. The CDR3 has 17 amino acids. Germline CDR1 MGHRA, CDR2 YSYEKL. For the CDR3, the DNA is TGCGCCAGCAGCCAACCTGGGACAGGGTTCCCCTATCAGCCCCAGCATTTT. Encoded protein: CASSQPGTGFPYQPQHF.

This clonotype was counted ten times or more. This sequence joins TRBV6-1 and TRBJ2-1, with 9 bases matching TRBD2. This CDR3 comprises 12 residues. V lost 6 bases to trimming and J lost 6 bases; unmatched junction nucleotides: 0. Germline loops: CDR1 MNHNS, CDR2 SASEGT. The CDR3: CASRRGGNEQFF. The CDR3 DNA reads as TGTGCCAGCAGGCGGGGGGGCAATGAGCAGTTCTTC.

The chain links TRBV4-2 to TRBJ2-7; D perhaps matches TRBD2 (6 bases). Germline CDR1 reads LGHNA; CDR2 reads YNFKEQ. The CDR3 has 13 amino acids. Trimming left V 1 base short and J 9 bases short, with 13 bases between. Here the CDR3 DNA reads TGTGCCAGCAGCCAAGTTGTGGCCGGGGGGCAGTACTTC. This gives the protein CASSQVVAGGQYF.

The CDR3 DNA reads TGTGCCAGCGTCCTTGGGCGGCTCACAGATACGCAGTATTTT. This translates into CASVLGRLTDTQYF. The chain couples TRBV2 to TRBJ2-3, with D uncertain. This CDR3 has 14 residues. V was shortened by 8 bases and J by 2 bases, with 14 bases between the two germline ends. Germline CDR1 and CDR2: SNHLY and FYNNEI. The full variable domain, rest sourced from reference TRBV2 and TRBJ2-3, is EPEVTQTPSHQVTQMGQEVILRCVPISNHLYFYWYRQILGQKVEFLVSFYNNEISEKSEIFDDQFSVERPDGSNFTLKIRSTKLEDSAMYFCASVLGRLTDTQYFGPGTRLTVL.

This clonotype was counted only a few times. V usage is TRBV10-1 and J usage is TRBJ2-3, with D uncertain. Germline CDR1 reads WNHNN; CDR2 reads SYGVQD (reference sequence). The CDR3 runs 14 residues. V gave up 3 bases and J gave up 2 bases, with 9 bases separating them. CDR3 in DNA: TGCGCCAGCAGTGATCCGCCTGCCACAGATACGCAGTATTTT. It translates to CASSDPPATDTQYF.

The chain carries TRBV27 and TRBJ2-1; 16 bases fit TRBD2. Unmatched junction bases numbered 4, after V lost 6 bases and J lost 2 bases. Germline V gene lookup returns CDR1 MNHEY and CDR2 SMNVEV (reference sequence). The CDR3 sequence is 17 residues long. CDR3 DNA: TGTGCCAGCAGAAGAGGGACTAGCGGGGGGGCCTACAATGAGCAGTTCTTC. This sequence encodes CASRRGTSGGAYNEQFF.

This clonotype was picked up many times. This CDR3 reads CASSLGHRTEQYF. CDR3 DNA: TGTGCCAGCAGTTTAGGTCACCGTACCGAGCAGTACTTC. This chain joins TRBV12-3 or TRBV12-4 and TRBJ2-7; D is uncertain. This CDR3 comprises 13 residues. V lost 1 base and J 6 bases, leaving 10 bases between the germline ends.

V gene TRBV6-5 combines with J gene TRBJ1-2; D is undetermined. This CDR3 is 14 amino acids long. V was cut by 2 bases and J by 5 bases, with 12 bases left in between. Germline V gene data show CDR1 as MNHEY and CDR2 as SVGAGI. DNA for the CDR3: TGTGCCAGCAGTTACCAGCAGAGTACTTATGGCTACACCTTC. Translation: CASSYQQSTYGYTF.

The chain recombines TRBV5-5 with TRBJ2-5; D perhaps matches TRBD2 (6 bases). CDR3 length equals 14 residues. The V gene's germline CDR1 is SGHKS and CDR2 YYEKEE (reference sequence). V lost 3 bases and J 3 bases, leaving 12 bases between the germline ends. Written as DNA, the CDR3 is TGTGCCAGCAGCTCAATATGGGGGGAAGAGACCCAGTACTTC. The encoded protein is CASSSIWGEETQYF.

The V and J genes are TRBV7-9 and TRBJ2-1, with 8 bases aligning to TRBD1. Germline lookup yields CDR1 SEHNR and CDR2 FQNEAQ (reference sequence). The trim removed 5 bases at V and 5 bases at J, leaving 8 bases unmatched. The length of the CDR3 is 15 residues. The CDR3 region is CASSAGWDRHNEQFF. CDR3 coding DNA: TGTGCCAGCAGCGCAGGCTGGGACAGGCACAATGAGCAGTTCTTC.

The CDR3, as DNA: TGTGCCAGCAGCTTAGGGACAGGGTCTAGCAATCAGCCCCAGCATTTT. This sequence encodes CASSLGTGSSNQPQHF. The chain combines TRBV7-9 with TRBJ1-5; the match to TRBD1 covers 8 bases. This CDR3 is 16 amino acids long. Germline loops: CDR1 SEHNR, CDR2 FQNEAQ (reference sequence). After removal of 1 base from V and 0 bases from J, the junction contained 2 bases not matched to a gene.

J is TRBJ1-6 and V is TRBV4-3; the D is unclear. V lost 4 bases and J lost 7, with 11 bases in between. Germline assignment: CDR1 LGHNA and CDR2 YSLEER. The CDR3 totals 14 residues. In DNA form, the CDR3 reads TGCGCCAGCAGCCCCGGACTGAGGAATTCACCCCTCCACTTT. Amino acid sequence: CASSPGLRNSPLHF.